The rows below give T cell receptor beta chains drawn from one sample of a study of T cell changes during pregnancy in multiple sclerosis. This table comes from immunoSEQ multiplex PCR, and its TCRdb copy is limited to in-frame clones, with some not included. The profile shows roughly 39,000 clones, 92% of them singletons. This material consisted of CD4+ T cells from peripheral blood mononuclear cells, taken before pregnancy. The receptors were gathered from a female donor with multiple sclerosis, enrolled in a pregnancy study. Both conserved end residues are part of each CDR3. A D gene is named only where the DNA matches it firmly. The size field is filled for only some rows; it gives once, few, many or a size class.

size: NA; V: TRBV7-9; D: NA; J: TRBJ2-1; CDR3: CASSLDRVGNEQFF; DNA: TGTGCCAGCAGCTTAGACAGGGTCGGGAATGAGCAGTTCTTC
size: NA; V: TRBV11-2; D: TRBD1; J: TRBJ1-1; CDR3: CASSLTGVSPEAFF; DNA: TGTGCCAGCAGCTTAACAGGGGTCAGTCCTGAAGCTTTCTTT
size: NA; V: TRBV5-1; D: TRBD2; J: TRBJ2-7; CDR3: CASSLYAASGRAGEQYF; DNA: TGCGCCAGCAGCTTGTATGCTGCGAGCGGGAGGGCCGGAGAGCAGTACTTC
size: NA; V: TRBV6-5; D: NA; J: TRBJ2-5; CDR3: CASRAITGLETQYF; DNA: TGTGCCAGCAGAGCAATCACAGGGTTGGAGACCCAGTACTTC
size: NA; V: TRBV28; D: NA; J: TRBJ2-5; CDR3: CASALWRVSETQYF; DNA: TGTGCCAGCGCATTATGGAGGGTTTCAGAGACCCAGTACTTC
size: once; V: TRBV18; D: TRBD2; J: TRBJ2-1; CDR3: CASSPQRGPSYNEQFF; DNA: TGTGCCAGCTCCCCACAGCGGGGGCCCTCCTACAATGAGCAGTTCTTC
size: NA; V: TRBV5-6; D: TRBD2; J: TRBJ2-7; CDR3: CASSSRTSGSRYEQYF; DNA: TGTGCCAGCAGCTCTAGGACTAGCGGGAGCCGGTACGAGCAGTACTTC
size: NA; V: TRBV30; D: NA; J: TRBJ2-5; CDR3: CAWSRGSRAAETQYF; DNA: TGTGCCTGGAGTCGGGGTAGCCGGGCGGCGGAGACCCAGTACTTC
size: NA; V: TRBV27; D: TRBD2; J: TRBJ2-2; CDR3: CASSRAGWNTGELFF; DNA: TGTGCCAGCAGTCGAGCGGGATGGAACACCGGGGAGCTGTTTTTT
size: NA; V: TRBV7-9; D: NA; J: TRBJ1-1; CDR3: CASSLYAEAFF; DNA: TGTGCCAGCAGCTTATATGCTGAGGCTTTCTTT
size: NA; V: TRBV7-9; D: NA; J: TRBJ1-1; CDR3: CASSQPGNTEAFF; DNA: TGTGCCAGCAGCCAACCGGGGAACACTGAAGCTTTCTTT
size: NA; V: TRBV6-1; D: TRBD2; J: TRBJ2-1; CDR3: CATKRENNEQFF; DNA: TGTGCCACCAAGCGGGAAAACAATGAGCAGTTCTTC
size: NA; V: TRBV9; D: TRBD2; J: TRBJ2-2; CDR3: CASSVATSGTGELFF; DNA: TGTGCCAGCAGCGTAGCTACTAGCGGGACCGGGGAGCTGTTTTTT
size: once; V: TRBV25-1; D: TRBD1; J: TRBJ2-3; CDR3: CASSEWGTGGRSTDTQYF; DNA: TGTGCCAGCAGTGAATGGGGGACAGGGGGTCGCAGCACAGATACGCAGTATTTT
size: NA; V: TRBV5-1; D: NA; J: TRBJ2-4; CDR3: CASSLGRQIAKNIQYF; DNA: TGCGCCAGCAGCTTGGGAAGACAGATAGCCAAAAACATTCAGTACTTC
size: once; V: TRBV19; D: TRBD1; J: TRBJ2-3; CDR3: CASSLDGTGLTDTQYF; DNA: TGTGCCAGTAGTCTCGACGGGACAGGGTTGACAGATACGCAGTATTTT
size: NA; V: TRBV28; D: TRBD1; J: TRBJ1-2; CDR3: CASSLPGQGRGGYTF; DNA: TGTGCCAGCAGCCTCCCGGGACAGGGGCGGGGTGGCTACACCTTC
size: NA; V: TRBV15; D: NA; J: TRBJ2-3; CDR3: CATSRVGGGEVTDTQYF; DNA: TGTGCCACCAGCAGAGTTGGGGGGGGCGAGGTCACAGATACGCAGTATTTT
size: NA; V: TRBV6-5; D: NA; J: TRBJ1-1; CDR3: CASTHTGNRPEAFF; DNA: TGTGCCAGCACCCATACGGGGAATAGGCCTGAAGCTTTCTTT